The 24 T cell receptor beta chains listed next were all sequenced from one sample in a study of blood T cell repertoires in COVID-19. Assay: immunoSEQ multiplex PCR; the TCRdb copy retains only in-frame clones and omits some. The repertoire includes 150,000 to 200,000 clones, nearly 85% of them detected once, and 4.5% to 5.5% sits in the top ten. The sequenced material came from peripheral blood. The receptors here all came from a woman in her 30s with acute or convalescent COVID-19.

This clone was detected only a few times. The chain carries TRBV3-1 (or the pseudogene TRBV3-2) and TRBJ2-7, with D possibly TRBD1 on 6 matching bases. Germline assignment: CDR1 LGHDT and CDR2 YNNKEL (reference sequence). The length of the CDR3 is 17 residues. With 4 bases removed from V and 4 bases from J, the gap between germline ends came to 23 bases. The CDR3 DNA follows: TGTGCCAGCAGCCCGAAACGGTCCGGGACACTCAGTTACGAGCAGTACTTC. It yields the protein CASSPKRSGTLSYEQYF.

The rearrangement joins TRBV9 to TRBJ2-7; maybe TRBD2 (5 bases). Trimming shortened V by 0 bases and J by 4 bases, and 11 bases separated the two germline ends. The length of the CDR3 is 14 residues. CDR1 is SGDLS, CDR2 YYNGEE, per germline. This CDR3 reads CASSVDRSGYEQYF. CDR3 DNA sequence: TGTGCCAGCAGCGTAGATCGTTCGGGGTACGAGCAGTACTTC.

CDR3 sequence reads: CASSLMDRGAGNEKLFF. The DNA of the CDR3 is TGTGCCAGCAGCCTCATGGACAGGGGGGCGGGTAATGAAAAACTGTTTTTT. The rearrangement uses TRBV9 and TRBJ1-4; 10 nucleotides match TRBD1. Germline CDR1 is SGDLS and CDR2 is YYNGEE. V trimming: 4 bases; J trimming: 4 bases; junction bases outside the gene matches: 10. This CDR3 has 17 residues.

The V gene is TRBV19, the J gene TRBJ1-2; D is uncertain. Germline lookup yields CDR1 LNHDA and CDR2 SQIVND (reference sequence). The germline V and J ends were trimmed by 5 bases and 8 bases, with 15 bases remaining between them. The CDR3 spans 13 residues. CDR3 DNA: TGTGCCAGTAGTGAGGCGCCGGGAGGGGGCTACACCTTC. Translated: CASSEAPGGGYTF.

This clone was picked up one time. The chain combines TRBV5-8 with TRBJ2-7; D perhaps matches TRBD2 (6 bases). The CDR3 is 13 residues long. The germline V gene has CDR1 SGHTS and CDR2 YDEGEE. Trimming removed 4 bases from V and 4 bases from J, with 12 bases in between. Here the CDR3 reads CASSPRAGYEQYF. CDR3 DNA sequence: TGTGCCAGCAGCCCCCGCGCGGGGTACGAGCAGTACTTC.

This clone was counted only a few times. The V call is TRBV7-8, the J call TRBJ1-3; maybe TRBD1 (5 bases). Germline CDR1 reads SGHVS; CDR2 reads FQNEAQ. This CDR3 contains 15 residues. Trimming took off 4 bases at V and 4 bases at J, with 14 bases between the two ends. The CDR3 protein is CASSSIPGRGNTIYF. DNA of the CDR3: TGTGCCAGCAGCTCTATTCCAGGGAGGGGAAACACCATATATTTT.

This clone occurred once. The V gene is TRBV19, the J gene TRBJ1-3, with D uncertain. There are 15 residues in the CDR3. With 10 bases removed from V and 5 bases from J, the gap between germline ends came to 21 bases. Germline assignment: CDR1 LNHDA and CDR2 SQIVND (reference sequence). CDR3 in amino acids: CATAHTTSPRNTIYF. CDR3 DNA: TGTGCCACCGCTCACACGACAAGTCCCCGAAACACCATATATTTT. Filled out from reference TRBV19 and TRBJ1-3, the complete variable domain reads DGGITQSPKYLFRKEGQNVTLSCEQNLNHDAMYWYRQDPGQGLRLIYYSQIVNDFQKGDIAEGYSVSREKKESFPLTVTSAQKNPTAFYLCATAHTTSPRNTIYFGEGSWLTVV.

The chain combines TRBV5-1 with TRBJ2-7, with a tentative D call TRBD2 (6 bases). This CDR3 contains 14 residues. Germline lookup yields CDR1 SGHRS and CDR2 YFSETQ. Trimming took off 4 bases at V and 0 bases at J, with 11 bases between the two ends. The CDR3 is CASSALANSYEQYF. CDR3 sequence (DNA): TGCGCCAGCAGCGCGCTAGCGAACTCCTACGAGCAGTACTTC.

The chain couples TRBV7-2 to TRBJ1-1, with a weak D call TRBD1 (6 bases). V lost 2 bases to trimming and J lost 4 bases, with 14 bases between them. Germline CDR1 is SGHTA and CDR2 is FQGNSA. The CDR3 is made up of 15 amino acids. The CDR3 DNA reads TGTGCCAGCAGCTTACGGCAGGGGATTGTCACTGAAGCTTTCTTT. Translation: CASSLRQGIVTEAFF. Drawing the rest from reference TRBV7-2 and TRBJ1-1, the complete variable domain is GAGVSQSPSNKVTEKGKDVELRCDPISGHTALYWYRQSLGQGLEFLIYFQGNSAPDKSGLPSDRFSAERTGGSVSTLTIQRTQQEDSAVYLCASSLRQGIVTEAFFGQGTRLTVV.

The CDR3 protein is CASSRRGDEQFF. The CDR3 DNA reads as TGTGCCAGCAGCCGCAGGGGCGATGAGCAGTTCTTC. The V gene is TRBV7-9, the J gene TRBJ2-1, with D possibly TRBD1 on 6 matching bases. The CDR3 sequence is 12 residues long. Germline values: CDR1 SEHNR, CDR2 FQNEAQ (reference sequence). With 5 bases removed from V and 8 bases from J, the gap between germline ends came to 10 bases.

The chain couples TRBV7-2 to TRBJ2-1; tentative D call: TRBD1 (5 bases). This CDR3 spans 13 amino acids. The ends were cut back, 1 base at V and 9 bases at J, with 10 bases in the middle. Germline V gives CDR1 SGHTA, CDR2 FQGNSA. In DNA form, the CDR3 reads TGTGCCAGCAGCTTAGGGACACGTCTTGAGCAGTTCTTC. Protein sequence: CASSLGTRLEQFF.

In this sample, this clone turned up a few times. The V gene is TRBV25-1, the J gene TRBJ1-4; the D is unclear. Between the trimmed V and J ends, which lost 9 bases and 4 bases, there was a span of 9 bases. CDR1 and CDR2 from the germline V gene are MGHDK and SYGVNS. This CDR3 region has 12 residues. The CDR3 DNA reads TGTGCCAGGAAGCGAGGTAATGAAAAACTGTTTTTT. This codes for CARKRGNEKLFF.

The V and J genes are TRBV19 and TRBJ2-3, with 8 bases aligning to TRBD1. This CDR3 spans 17 amino acids. Germline V gene data show CDR1 as LNHDA and CDR2 as SQIVND (reference sequence). Trimming took 5 bases from V and 2 from J; bases not matched to a gene: 12. CDR3 loop: CASSQSGGAKNTDTQYF. CDR3 bases: TGTGCCAGTAGTCAGTCAGGGGGCGCGAAGAACACAGATACGCAGTATTTT.

This clone was found a few times. This chain connects TRBV28 to TRBJ2-5; 9 bases match TRBD2. The germline V gene encodes CDR1 MDHEN and CDR2 SYDVKM. J lost 5 bases, V lost 8 bases, and 9 bases had no gene match. CDR3 length equals 14 residues. This chain's CDR3 is CASSTSGTGETQYF. The CDR3 DNA reads TGTGCCAGCTCGACTAGCGGTACAGGCGAGACCCAGTACTTC.

This clone appeared a single time. This chain uses TRBV7-8 with TRBJ1-1; no definite D call. CDR3 length: 13 residues. Trimming removed 7 bases at V and 4 bases at J, with 13 bases between. CDR1 and CDR2 (germline): SGHVS, FQNEAQ. CDR3 amino acids: CASTIGEGTEAFF. CDR3 sequence (DNA): TGTGCCAGCACCATTGGGGAGGGCACTGAAGCTTTCTTT.

This sequence joins TRBV19 and TRBJ2-2; unclear D gene. Germline V gene lookup returns CDR1 LNHDA and CDR2 SQIVND (reference sequence). The CDR3 has 15 amino acids. V dropped 1 base and J dropped 6 bases, with 12 bases sitting between them. The CDR3 region is CASSIGKTAAGELFF. The CDR3 nucleotides read TGTGCCAGTAGTATAGGAAAAACGGCGGCCGGGGAGCTGTTTTTT.

This clone was seen more than once but under ten times. The chain uses TRBV27 and TRBJ2-3, with TRBD2 matching over 7 bases. Germline CDR1 MNHEY, CDR2 SMNVEV (reference sequence). The V segment lost 6 bases and the J segment 0 bases; nucleotides outside the gene matches: 6. CDR3 length equals 15 residues. This CDR3 reads CASRSWGGSTDTQYF. For the CDR3, the DNA is TGTGCCAGCAGGTCGTGGGGGGGGAGCACAGATACGCAGTATTTT.

This chain uses TRBV20-1 with TRBJ1-2; a weak D match, TRBD1 (5 bases). The V end lost 3 bases, the J end lost 2 bases, and 10 bases lay between the germline ends. CDR1 is DFQATT and CDR2 is SNEGSKA in the germline V gene (reference sequence). The length of the CDR3 is 13 residues. As DNA, the CDR3 is TGCAGTGCTAGTGACAGAACGAACTATGGCTACACCTTC. Residues: CSASDRTNYGYTF.

The rearrangement joins TRBV7-2 to TRBJ2-7; no clear D gene. V was clipped by 4 bases and J by 0 bases, with 10 bases between them. This CDR3 is 14 amino acids long. Germline-derived CDR1 and CDR2 are SGHTA and FQGNSA. The CDR3 region is CASSWASSSYEQYF. The CDR3 DNA is TGTGCCAGCAGCTGGGCGTCCAGCTCCTACGAGCAGTACTTC.

A word on this clone: The same CDR3 also results from other DNA sequences found in this sample. This chain uses TRBV30 with TRBJ1-5, with TRBD1 matching over 11 bases. Per germline, CDR1 GTSNPN and CDR2 SVGIG (reference sequence). The CDR3 extends over 14 amino acids. The V segment lost 3 bases and the J segment 4 bases; nucleotides outside the gene matches: 2. CDR3 loop: CAWSRDRGNQPQHF. The DNA for the CDR3 is TGTGCCTGGAGCAGGGACAGGGGGAATCAGCCCCAGCATTTT.

The chain links TRBV12-3 or TRBV12-4 to TRBJ1-2, with 7 bases identical to TRBD1. CDR3 length: 12 residues. The trim removed 5 bases at V and 5 bases at J, leaving 2 bases unmatched. CDR3 sequence: CASSRQGYGYTF. CDR3 DNA: TGTGCCAGCAGTCGACAGGGATATGGCTACACCTTC.

This sequence joins TRBV30 and TRBJ1-2; 9 bases map to TRBD1. CDR1 is GTSNPN, CDR2 SVGIG, per germline (reference sequence). The CDR3 covers 12 residues. Trimming removed 4 bases from V and 7 bases from J; junction bases left unmatched: 4. CDR3 amino acids: CAWTRTGVGYTF. CDR3 nucleotide sequence: TGTGCCTGGACAAGGACAGGGGTTGGCTACACCTTC.

The chain has TRBV30 and TRBJ1-2; D is uncertain. Per the germline V gene, CDR1 is GTSNPN and CDR2 is SVGIG (reference sequence). This CDR3 comprises 13 residues. V dropped 4 bases and J dropped 2 bases, with 11 bases sitting between them. The CDR3 is CAWTLHSNYGYTF. DNA of the CDR3: TGTGCCTGGACCCTACACAGCAACTATGGCTACACCTTC.

The rearrangement joins TRBV11-2 to TRBJ1-1, with TRBD1 as a possible D gene (6 bases). With 3 bases removed from V and 1 base from J, the gap between germline ends came to 9 bases. The CDR3 runs to 14 residues. Germline CDR1 and CDR2: SGHAT and FQNNGV. The CDR3 loop is CASSFGTKNTEAFF. Here the CDR3 DNA reads TGTGCCAGCAGCTTCGGGACAAAGAACACTGAAGCTTTCTTT.